This T cell receptor (beta chain) derives from a study of blood T cell repertoires in COVID-19. On the study more broadly: Sites in the United States, Italy and Spain provided acute and convalescent COVID-19 samples.

The germline gives CDR1 LNHDA, CDR2 SQIVND (reference sequence). The V and J ends lost 3 bases and 4 bases respectively, with 5 bases between them. The CDR3 has 12 amino acids. Only in-frame clones appear in the TCRdb table, and some are missing; sequencing was by immunoSEQ multiplex PCR. The sample carries approximately 230,000 clones, 65% to 90% recorded once. The clonotype was recovered from a man between 18 and 29 years old who had recovered from COVID-19. The gene calls are TRBV19 and TRBJ2-3, with D unclear. Sequencing input: PBMCs or T cells enriched from blood (not recorded which). The chain's CDR3 is CASSIIADTQYF. The CDR3 nucleotides are TGTGCCAGTAGTATTATAGCAGATACGCAGTATTTT.